This is a list of T cell receptor beta chains from one sample in a study of blood T cell repertoires in COVID-19. Sequencing was performed with immunoSEQ multiplex PCR; in TCRdb, only in-frame clones are kept and a portion is missing. The sample shows some 220,000 clones, about 79% of them seen only once. Specimen: peripheral blood. The receptors come from a man between 45 and 60 years old with active or convalescent COVID-19. The CDR3 runs from the conserved cysteine through the conserved F or W. Fields, in order: clone size, V gene, D gene, J gene, CDR3 DNA, CDR3 protein. A D gene is named only where the DNA matches it firmly. Some rows have no size entry. The others give once, few or many, or a class for an expanded clone.

abundance: few; v_gene: TRBV19; d_gene: TRBD1; j_gene: TRBJ1-6; CDR3nt: TGTGCCAGTAGTATTGTAGGGGGCCATTCACCCCTCCACTTT; CDR3aa: CASSIVGGHSPLHF
abundance: -; v_gene: TRBV28; d_gene: -; j_gene: TRBJ2-1; CDR3nt: TGTGCCAGCAGTTTGCTTAGCGGCCCCTACAATGAGCAGTTCTTC; CDR3aa: CASSLLSGPYNEQFF
abundance: -; v_gene: TRBV25-1; d_gene: -; j_gene: TRBJ2-1; CDR3nt: TGTGCCAGCAGTGGGCCGACCGGGACTTCGCGAGACAATGAGCAGTTCTTC; CDR3aa: CASSGPTGTSRDNEQFF
abundance: -; v_gene: TRBV7-2; d_gene: -; j_gene: TRBJ1-5; CDR3nt: TGTGCCAGCAGCCCCCACGGAGGGCCTCTTAATCAGCCCCAGCATTTT; CDR3aa: CASSPHGGPLNQPQHF
abundance: -; v_gene: TRBV3-1/TRBV3-2; d_gene: -; j_gene: TRBJ2-2; CDR3nt: TGTGCCAGCAGCCAATATGGCGGGAACACCGGGGAGCTGTTTTTT; CDR3aa: CASSQYGGNTGELFF
abundance: -; v_gene: TRBV6-2/TRBV6-3; d_gene: TRBD1; j_gene: TRBJ1-2; CDR3nt: TGTGCCAGCAGTTACCCGGACAGGGAAATCTATGGCTACACCTTC; CDR3aa: CASSYPDREIYGYTF
abundance: -; v_gene: TRBV6-1; d_gene: -; j_gene: TRBJ1-1; CDR3nt: TGTGCCAGCAGTGAAGGGGCAGGCTTCACCATGAACACTGAAGCTTTCTTT; CDR3aa: CASSEGAGFTMNTEAFF
abundance: -; v_gene: TRBV4-3; d_gene: -; j_gene: TRBJ1-3; CDR3nt: TGCGCCAGCAGCCAAGGATTGGTGGCGACAGCCTCCTCTGGAAACACCATATATTTT; CDR3aa: CASSQGLVATASSGNTIYF
abundance: once; v_gene: TRBV7-2; d_gene: TRBD2; j_gene: TRBJ2-7; CDR3nt: TGTGCCAGCAGCACTCGGACTAGCGCGAGCTCCTACGAGCAGTACTTC; CDR3aa: CASSTRTSASSYEQYF
abundance: -; v_gene: TRBV2; d_gene: TRBD1; j_gene: TRBJ2-3; CDR3nt: TGTGCCAGCAGTGGGAGGACAGGGACCACAGATACGCAGTATTTT; CDR3aa: CASSGRTGTTDTQYF
abundance: -; v_gene: TRBV5-8; d_gene: -; j_gene: TRBJ2-7; CDR3nt: TGTGCCAGCCACTCGGGACCGGGGGACGAGCAGTACTTC; CDR3aa: CASHSGPGDEQYF
abundance: -; v_gene: TRBV2; d_gene: -; j_gene: TRBJ2-3; CDR3nt: TGTGCCAGCCTACAGGGTATAACGCAGTATTTT; CDR3aa: CASLQGITQYF
abundance: -; v_gene: TRBV29-1; d_gene: TRBD2; j_gene: TRBJ2-7; CDR3nt: TGCAGCGTGAAACCCGGGACTAGCGATTACGAGCAGTACTTC; CDR3aa: CSVKPGTSDYEQYF
abundance: -; v_gene: TRBV19; d_gene: -; j_gene: TRBJ2-1; CDR3nt: TGTGCCAGTAGTATCAGGGGTCCCTACAATGAGCAGTTCTTC; CDR3aa: CASSIRGPYNEQFF
abundance: -; v_gene: TRBV18; d_gene: TRBD1; j_gene: TRBJ1-1; CDR3nt: TGTGCCAGCTCACCAGCACAGGGGACAGGGAAAGCTTTCTTT; CDR3aa: CASSPAQGTGKAFF
abundance: -; v_gene: TRBV5-1; d_gene: TRBD1; j_gene: TRBJ2-3; CDR3nt: TGCGCCAGCAGCCTACCGACAGGGCCAGATACGCAGTATTTT; CDR3aa: CASSLPTGPDTQYF
abundance: -; v_gene: TRBV7-2; d_gene: -; j_gene: TRBJ2-2; CDR3nt: TGTGCCAGCAGCCTCACCTCAAGGGGTACCGGGGAGCTGTTTTTT; CDR3aa: CASSLTSRGTGELFF
abundance: -; v_gene: TRBV5-1; d_gene: -; j_gene: TRBJ2-3; CDR3nt: TGCGCCAGCAGCTTCGATGGGGCAACAGATACGCAGTATTTT; CDR3aa: CASSFDGATDTQYF
abundance: -; v_gene: TRBV5-4; d_gene: TRBD1; j_gene: TRBJ1-1; CDR3nt: TGTGCCAGCAGCTCCAGACAGGGGGGCACTGAAGCTTTCTTT; CDR3aa: CASSSRQGGTEAFF
abundance: -; v_gene: TRBV27; d_gene: -; j_gene: TRBJ1-6; CDR3nt: TGTGCCAGCAGTATGACGGGGGGCAATTCACCCCTCCACTTT; CDR3aa: CASSMTGGNSPLHF
abundance: once; v_gene: TRBV18; d_gene: -; j_gene: TRBJ1-6; CDR3nt: TGTGCCAGCTCGGACAGTAATTCACCCCTCCACTTT; CDR3aa: CASSDSNSPLHF
abundance: -; v_gene: TRBV19; d_gene: -; j_gene: TRBJ2-7; CDR3nt: TGTGCCAGTAGTATTTCCCTGGGGGGCTACGAGCAGTACTTC; CDR3aa: CASSISLGGYEQYF
abundance: few; v_gene: TRBV7-9; d_gene: TRBD2; j_gene: TRBJ2-3; CDR3nt: TGTGCCAGCAGCTTAGGAGCCAGCGGGGGGGATACGCAGTATTTT; CDR3aa: CASSLGASGGDTQYF
abundance: -; v_gene: TRBV6-2/TRBV6-3; d_gene: TRBD2; j_gene: TRBJ2-2; CDR3nt: TGTGCCAGCAGTTTGGGACTAGTCACCGGGGAGCTGTTTTTT; CDR3aa: CASSLGLVTGELFF
abundance: -; v_gene: TRBV6-6; d_gene: TRBD1; j_gene: TRBJ2-1; CDR3nt: TGTGCCAGCACCCTCGGACAGGGGGTCTACAATGAGCAGTTCTTC; CDR3aa: CASTLGQGVYNEQFF
abundance: -; v_gene: TRBV6-6; d_gene: TRBD2; j_gene: TRBJ2-2; CDR3nt: TGTGCCAGCAGCCCCGCGGGGGGAAACACCGGGGAGCTGTTTTTT; CDR3aa: CASSPAGGNTGELFF
abundance: -; v_gene: TRBV10-3; d_gene: -; j_gene: TRBJ2-6; CDR3nt: TGTGCCATCAGTGAAAGGAGGGAAATTGGGGCCAACGTCCTGACTTTC; CDR3aa: CAISERREIGANVLTF
abundance: once; v_gene: TRBV28; d_gene: TRBD1; j_gene: TRBJ1-4; CDR3nt: TGTGCCAGCAGTCCCTACAGGGGGGGAAATGAAAAACTGTTTTTT; CDR3aa: CASSPYRGGNEKLFF
abundance: -; v_gene: TRBV19; d_gene: -; j_gene: TRBJ1-2; CDR3nt: TGTGCCAGTAGTCCCCTTGGGGGCGGAGGCTACACCTTC; CDR3aa: CASSPLGGGGYTF
abundance: -; v_gene: TRBV28; d_gene: -; j_gene: TRBJ1-6; CDR3nt: TGTGCCAGCAGTTTTAGGCAGGGCGGATCACCCCTCCACTTT; CDR3aa: CASSFRQGGSPLHF
abundance: once; v_gene: TRBV11-2; d_gene: -; j_gene: TRBJ1-3; CDR3nt: TGTGCCAGCAGCCCCTGGACAGGAAACACCATATATTTT; CDR3aa: CASSPWTGNTIYF
abundance: -; v_gene: TRBV7-8; d_gene: TRBD1; j_gene: TRBJ2-5; CDR3nt: TGTGCCAGCAGCCAGGGGGAAGTGGGAGAGACCCAGTACTTC; CDR3aa: CASSQGEVGETQYF
abundance: -; v_gene: TRBV4-3; d_gene: -; j_gene: TRBJ2-5; CDR3nt: TGCGCCAGCAGCCAAGATAGCGGAGTGGGGCTAGGGGCCCAGTACTTC; CDR3aa: CASSQDSGVGLGAQYF
abundance: -; v_gene: TRBV6-5; d_gene: -; j_gene: TRBJ1-4; CDR3nt: TGTGCCAGCAGCCGTTATCAGGGTAGTGAGGAAAAACTGTTTTTT; CDR3aa: CASSRYQGSEEKLFF
abundance: once; v_gene: TRBV10-2; d_gene: -; j_gene: TRBJ2-2; CDR3nt: TGCGCCAGCAGCAGATCTAGCGTGTCGAACACCGGGGAGCTGTTTTTT; CDR3aa: CASSRSSVSNTGELFF
abundance: -; v_gene: TRBV20-1; d_gene: TRBD2; j_gene: TRBJ2-7; CDR3nt: TGCAGTGCTAGTAGAGCGGGAGGGGGGATCTACGAGCAGTACTTC; CDR3aa: CSASRAGGGIYEQYF
abundance: -; v_gene: TRBV14; d_gene: TRBD1; j_gene: TRBJ2-5; CDR3nt: TGTGCCAGCAGACGAACCGGGACAGGGGGGGAGACCCAGTACTTC; CDR3aa: CASRRTGTGGETQYF
abundance: -; v_gene: TRBV5-6; d_gene: -; j_gene: TRBJ2-5; CDR3nt: TGTGCCAGCAGCTTGGTTGCAGAAGAGACCCAGTACTTC; CDR3aa: CASSLVAEETQYF
abundance: -; v_gene: TRBV27; d_gene: -; j_gene: TRBJ2-1; CDR3nt: TGTGCCAGCGGGCCCTCGTGGGGGGAGGTCTACAATGAGCAGTTCTTC; CDR3aa: CASGPSWGEVYNEQFF
abundance: -; v_gene: TRBV7-2; d_gene: TRBD2; j_gene: TRBJ2-3; CDR3nt: TGTGCCAGCAGCCCCCGCGCTAGCGGGAGTCATGTTGGAGATACGCAGTATTTT; CDR3aa: CASSPRASGSHVGDTQYF
abundance: few; v_gene: TRBV6-2/TRBV6-3; d_gene: TRBD1; j_gene: TRBJ2-4; CDR3nt: TGTGCCAGCAGTTACTGGGACAGGGGGAACATTCAGTACTTC; CDR3aa: CASSYWDRGNIQYF
abundance: -; v_gene: TRBV6-2/TRBV6-3; d_gene: -; j_gene: TRBJ1-5; CDR3nt: TGTGCCAGCAGTTACGGGTACAGGGATGAGAGCAATCAGCCCCAGCATTTT; CDR3aa: CASSYGYRDESNQPQHF
abundance: -; v_gene: TRBV7-2; d_gene: -; j_gene: TRBJ2-5; CDR3nt: TGTGCCAGCAGCTTTGGAGCGGTAGAGACCCAGTACTTC; CDR3aa: CASSFGAVETQYF
abundance: -; v_gene: TRBV18; d_gene: -; j_gene: TRBJ2-7; CDR3nt: TGTGCCAGCTCACGGGGGCAACACTACGAGCAGTACTTC; CDR3aa: CASSRGQHYEQYF
abundance: once; v_gene: TRBV18; d_gene: -; j_gene: TRBJ1-2; CDR3nt: TGTGCCAGCTCACCAAGGACACTTTCGGGTGGCTACACCTTC; CDR3aa: CASSPRTLSGGYTF
abundance: -; v_gene: TRBV5-5; d_gene: -; j_gene: TRBJ1-5; CDR3nt: TGTGCCAGCAGCTTGGATTGGGTGGCAGGGCGTCAGCCCCAGCATTTT; CDR3aa: CASSLDWVAGRQPQHF
abundance: -; v_gene: TRBV21-1; d_gene: -; j_gene: TRBJ2-4; CDR3nt: TGTGCCAGCAGCAGAGGGGGGGAATTAGCCAAAAACATTCAGTACTTC; CDR3aa: CASSRGGELAKNIQYF
abundance: -; v_gene: TRBV5-1; d_gene: -; j_gene: TRBJ2-2; CDR3nt: TGCGCCAGCAGCTTGCCGCAGGGGTCCGGGGAGCTGTTTTTT; CDR3aa: CASSLPQGSGELFF
abundance: -; v_gene: TRBV5-1; d_gene: -; j_gene: TRBJ2-1; CDR3nt: TGCGCCAGCAGCTTGGCGCTAAATATATACAATGAGCAGTTCTTC; CDR3aa: CASSLALNIYNEQFF
abundance: -; v_gene: TRBV12-3/TRBV12-4; d_gene: -; j_gene: TRBJ1-5; CDR3nt: TGTGCCAGCAGTTTGCGGGACAATCAGCCCCAGCATTTT; CDR3aa: CASSLRDNQPQHF
abundance: -; v_gene: TRBV5-1; d_gene: TRBD1; j_gene: TRBJ1-4; CDR3nt: TGCGCCAGCAGCTTAACGACAGGGGGCTGGGGTGAAAAACTGTTTTTT; CDR3aa: CASSLTTGGWGEKLFF